The 17 T cell receptor beta chains listed next were all sequenced from one sample in a study of radiation and T cells in renal cell carcinoma. Only in-frame clones appear in the TCRdb table, and some are missing; sequencing was by immunoSEQ multiplex PCR. The sample carries 150,000 or so clones, 70% to 90% recorded once. Noted time point: baseline pretreatment blood. Sample treatment: 15 Gy SBRT to primary tumor, nephrectomy 4 weeks later. The material sequenced was blood, taken from a patient whose treatment included radiotherapy and nephrectomy. These receptors were taken from a woman aged 45-59 years with renal cell carcinoma.

This clone was counted once. The V gene is TRBV27, the J gene TRBJ2-2; D may match TRBD1 or TRBD2 (5 bases each). The CDR3 extends over 16 amino acids. Germline CDR1 and CDR2: MNHEY and SMNVEV (reference sequence). Trimming left V 8 bases short and J 1 base short, with 17 bases between. The CDR3 protein is CASAEDETVNTGELFF. CDR3 in DNA: TGTGCCAGCGCGGAGGACGAGACAGTGAACACCGGGGAGCTGTTTTTT.

This clone was counted between two and nine times. The chain carries TRBV7-2 and TRBJ2-1; D is undetermined. Trimming pared 1 base from V and 6 bases from J, leaving 10 bases between. Germline CDR1 SGHTA, CDR2 FQGNSA. The CDR3 extends over 14 amino acids. CDR3 sequence reads: CASSLGRQTNEQFF. CDR3 nucleotide sequence: TGTGCCAGCAGCTTAGGCCGGCAGACCAATGAGCAGTTCTTC.

This chain connects TRBV6-5 to TRBJ2-7, with 7 bases that match TRBD2. Germline CDR1 reads MNHEY; CDR2 reads SVGAGI. This CDR3 spans 16 amino acids. The V gene end was trimmed by 0 bases and the J gene end by 3 bases; junction bases not matched to a gene: 8. This CDR3 reads CASSYSGGSGSYEQYF. The CDR3 bases are TGTGCCAGCAGTTACTCCGGGGGGTCAGGGAGCTACGAGCAGTACTTC.

The chain combines TRBV7-9 with TRBJ1-3, with 8 bases that match TRBD1. This CDR3 region has 16 residues. Trimming removed 1 base from V and 0 bases from J; junction bases left unmatched: 2. Germline values: CDR1 SEHNR, CDR2 FQNEAQ (reference sequence). The CDR3 nucleotides read TGTGCCAGCAGCTTAGGACAGGGGAGCTCTGGAAACACCATATATTTT. Protein product: CASSLGQGSSGNTIYF. The whole variable domain, remainder taken from reference TRBV7-9 and TRBJ1-3, is DTGVSQNPRHKITKRGQNVTFRCDPISEHNRLYWYRQTLGQGPEFLTYFQNEAQLEKSRLLSDRFSAERPKGSFSTLEIQRTEQGDSAMYLCASSLGQGSSGNTIYFGEGSWLTVV.

V usage is TRBV7-9 and J usage is TRBJ1-3; TRBD1 might be the D (6 bases). V lost 5 bases to trimming and J lost 6 bases, with 17 bases between them. The CDR3 covers 15 residues. Germline CDR1 and CDR2: SEHNR and FQNEAQ (reference sequence). CDR3 sequence reads: CASSPPSGGVNTIYF. CDR3 DNA sequence: TGTGCCAGCAGCCCACCTTCGGGGGGCGTAAACACCATATATTTT.

The sample holds one count of this clone. The rearrangement links TRBV7-9 to TRBJ2-2; D possibly corresponds to TRBD2 (5 bases). The CDR3 is made up of 18 amino acids. Trimming stripped 6 bases from V and 1 base from J, with 21 bases between. Per germline, CDR1 SEHNR and CDR2 FQNEAQ (reference sequence). CDR3 region: CASSSRTYTVGNTGELFF. The CDR3 nucleotides are TGTGCCAGCAGTTCTCGGACTTATACAGTGGGGAACACCGGGGAGCTGTTTTTT.

This clone has a single count. The genes are TRBV27 and TRBJ2-7, with D perhaps TRBD2 (6 bases). Germline CDR1 is MNHEY and CDR2 is SMNVEV (reference sequence). V gave up 3 bases and J gave up 6 bases, with 24 bases separating them. This CDR3 contains 17 residues. DNA of the CDR3: TGTGCCAGCAGTTTCAGTTTGCGCCGGCGGCGCGGGATCGAGCAGTACTTC. Its protein is CASSFSLRRRRGIEQYF.

A word on this clone: Other DNA sequences within the sample encode an identical CDR3. The genes are TRBV7-2 and TRBJ1-6, with 9 bases matching TRBD1. The germline V gene encodes CDR1 SGHTA and CDR2 FQGNSA. The length of the CDR3 is 15 residues. V shed 5 bases, J shed 7 bases, and the junction held 6 bases outside the gene matches. As DNA, the CDR3 is TGTGCCAGCAGCCTTAGACAGGGGGGGAATTCACCCCTCCACTTT. This encodes CASSLRQGGNSPLHF.

V usage is TRBV16 and J usage is TRBJ1-2, with TRBD1 as a possible D gene (6 bases). Trimming stripped 4 bases from V and 4 bases from J, with 7 bases between. Germline CDR1 KGHSY, CDR2 FQNENV. The CDR3 sequence is 12 residues long. The CDR3 is CASSRTAYGYTF. The CDR3 DNA reads as TGTGCCAGCAGCCGGACAGCCTATGGCTACACCTTC. Combining the CDR3 with reference TRBV16 and TRBJ1-2 gives the whole variable domain GEEVAQTPKHLVRGEGQKAKLYCAPIKGHSYVFWYQQVLKNEFKFLISFQNENVFDETGMPKERFSAKCLPNSPCSLEIQATKLEDSAVYFCASSRTAYGYTFGSGTRLTVV.

The chain combines TRBV20-1 with TRBJ2-5, with D unclear. Germline V gene data show CDR1 as DFQATT and CDR2 as SNEGSKA (reference sequence). The CDR3 contains 11 residues. Trimming removed 3 bases at V and 4 bases at J, with 6 bases between. CDR3 sequence: CSASSRETQYF. CDR3 nucleotides: TGCAGTGCTAGTTCCCGAGAGACCCAGTACTTC.

This clone was detected only once. The rearrangement uses TRBV19 and TRBJ2-7; D may be TRBD1 (6 bases). V was cut by 5 bases and J by 7 bases, with 12 bases left in between. Germline-derived CDR1 and CDR2 are LNHDA and SQIVND (reference sequence). The CDR3 extends over 12 amino acids. Here the CDR3 DNA reads TGTGCCAGTAGTGCACAGGGTGGGGAGCAGTACTTC. Translation: CASSAQGGEQYF.

J is TRBJ2-1 and V is TRBV14; no reliable D call. V was clipped by 0 bases and J by 5 bases, with 8 bases between them. In germline, CDR1 is SGHDN, CDR2 FVKESK. The CDR3 totals 14 residues. CDR3 nucleotide sequence: TGTGCCAGCAGCCAAGATCTCGTGAACAATGAGCAGTTCTTC. Residues: CASSQDLVNNEQFF.

The genes are TRBV10-3 and TRBJ2-2; D unclear. V lost 3 bases and J lost 3, with 11 bases in between. CDR3 size: 15 residues. The V gene's germline CDR1 is ENHRY and CDR2 SYGVKD. CDR3 nucleotide sequence: TGTGCCATCAGTGATATCGGACGTGACACCGGGGAGCTGTTTTTT. Translated, it gives CAISDIGRDTGELFF.

The CDR3 loop is CASSQDLSASLNEKLFF. CDR3 nucleotide sequence: TGCGCCAGCAGCCAAGATCTTTCGGCCAGCCTCAATGAAAAACTGTTTTTT. J is TRBJ1-4 and V is TRBV4-3; D is unclear. V was pared by 0 bases and J by 5 bases, with 16 bases between. In germline, CDR1 is LGHNA, CDR2 YSLEER. CDR3 length: 17 residues.

This clone appeared once. J is TRBJ1-3 and V is TRBV9; D call uncertain. V lost 0 bases and J 8 bases, leaving 12 bases between the germline ends. Germline loops: CDR1 SGDLS, CDR2 YYNGEE. This CDR3 has 14 amino acids. In DNA form, the CDR3 reads TGTGCCAGCAGCGTAGTTCCTACAACGGACACCATATATTTT. It specifies CASSVVPTTDTIYF.

The sample holds a few counts of this clone. V is TRBV10-1 and J is TRBJ2-7; 11 bases match TRBD1. J gave up 6 bases and V 5 bases, and 3 bases lay outside the gene matches. Germline CDR1 WNHNN, CDR2 SYGVQD (reference sequence). The CDR3 spans 13 residues. CDR3: CASSRDRGGEQYF. CDR3 nucleotide sequence: TGCGCCAGCAGTAGGGACAGGGGGGGCGAGCAGTACTTC.

The chain is built from TRBV7-2 and TRBJ2-7; the D is unclear. The CDR3 has 15 amino acids. Trimming took off 1 base at V and 2 bases at J, with 12 bases between the two ends. Germline CDR1 SGHTA, CDR2 FQGNSA. The CDR3 DNA reads TGTGCCAGCAGCTTAGATGGTCACATCACCTACGAGCAGTACTTC. Translated, it gives CASSLDGHITYEQYF. Supplemented by reference TRBV7-2 and TRBJ2-7, the full variable domain reads GAGVSQSPSNKVTEKGKDVELRCDPISGHTALYWYRQSLGQGLEFLIYFQGNSAPDKSGLPSDRFSAERTGGSVSTLTIQRTQQEDSAVYLCASSLDGHITYEQYFGPGTRLTVT.